The 13 T cell receptor beta chains below were found in one sample sequenced in a study of cytotoxic CD8 clonotypes in ibrutinib-treated CLL. Libraries were prepared by immunoSEQ multiplex PCR; TCRdb keeps only in-frame clonotypes and omits some of them. The sample includes around 52,000 clones, 56% of them seen just once. The sequenced sample was PBMCs, obtained after 24 months of ibrutinib treatment. The receptor set was obtained from a human donor with chronic lymphocytic leukemia.

This clone occurred a few times. The J gene is TRBJ2-3, the V gene TRBV11-3; 7 nucleotides match TRBD1. From germline, CDR1 is SGHNT and CDR2 YENEEA. CDR3 length equals 16 residues. The J segment lost 4 bases and the V segment lost 4 bases, leaving 11 bases of the junction unmatched. The CDR3 coding sequence is TGTGCCAGCAGCTCCCCGACAGGGCCGGCCGCAGATACGCAGTATTTT. It is translated as CASSSPTGPAADTQYF. Full variable domain (missing parts from reference TRBV11-3 and TRBJ2-3): EAGVVQSPRYKIIEKKQPVAFWCNPISGHNTLYWYLQNLGQGPELLIRYENEEAVDDSQLPKDRFSAERLKGVDSTLKIQPAELGDSAVYLCASSSPTGPAADTQYFGPGTRLTVL.

This chain joins TRBV27 and TRBJ2-1; perhaps TRBD2 as D (5 bases). The V gene lost 5 bases and the J gene lost 3 bases, with 26 bases spanning the gap. The CDR3 has 19 amino acids. Germline V gene lookup returns CDR1 MNHEY and CDR2 SMNVEV (reference sequence). The CDR3 nucleotides are TGTGCCAGCAGTCCTCGTATCCCTTCTGAGCGGAGGAACTACAATGAGCAGTTCTTC. Translation gives CASSPRIPSERRNYNEQFF.

The chain joins TRBV7-9 to TRBJ2-5; D is ambiguous. CDR1 and CDR2 (germline): SEHNR, FQNEAQ (reference sequence). This CDR3 contains 14 residues. The V end was cut by 1 base, the J end by 4 bases, with 10 bases between. The DNA of the CDR3 is TGTGCCAGCAGCTTAGGGCTGGCAGGAGAGACCCAGTACTTC. It codes for CASSLGLAGETQYF.

This chain uses TRBV2 with TRBJ2-7, with a possible D match to TRBD1 (6 bases). The CDR3 totals 14 residues. Germline V CDR1 and CDR2: SNHLY, FYNNEI. V dropped 4 bases and J dropped 2 bases, with 12 bases sitting between them. The CDR3 loop is CASSGNRVPYEQYF. CDR3 DNA: TGTGCCAGCAGTGGTAACAGGGTCCCCTACGAGCAGTACTTC.

The chain couples TRBV7-2 to TRBJ2-3, with unresolved D. V was pared by 1 base and J by 2 bases, with 4 bases between. The length of the CDR3 is 13 residues. CDR1 and CDR2 (germline): SGHTA, FQGNSA. The CDR3 DNA follows: TGTGCCAGCAGCTTAGTTAACACAGATACGCAGTATTTT. Translating gives CASSLVNTDTQYF.

Only a few counts were recorded for this clone. J is TRBJ1-2 and V is TRBV10-3; TRBD1 might be the D (5 bases). V was clipped by 0 bases and J by 4 bases, with 12 bases between them. The CDR3 runs 15 residues. Germline V gene data show CDR1 as ENHRY and CDR2 as SYGVKD. CDR3 amino acids: CAISESRDGGYGYTF. The CDR3, as DNA: TGTGCCATCAGTGAGTCCCGGGACGGTGGCTATGGCTACACCTTC.

To note about this clone: This same CDR3 is encoded by further DNA sequences in the sample. The gene calls are TRBV28 and TRBJ2-7; D is perhaps TRBD1 (6 bases). The V end lost 6 bases, the J end lost 3 bases, and 12 bases lay between the germline ends. From germline, CDR1 is MDHEN and CDR2 SYDVKM. The CDR3 is made up of 13 amino acids. The CDR3 nucleotides are TGTGCCAGCAGGCGACAGGCTAACTACGAGCAGTACTTC. It codes for CASRRQANYEQYF.

The genes are TRBV29-1 and TRBJ2-1; no firm D call. V gave up 3 bases and J gave up 8 bases, with 8 bases separating them. Germline CDR1 is SQVTM and CDR2 is ANQGSEA. This CDR3 spans 11 amino acids. In DNA, the CDR3 is TGCAGCGTTGATATCGGAGATGAGCAGTTCTTC. This gives the protein CSVDIGDEQFF.

V and J are TRBV28 and TRBJ2-7, with D tentatively TRBD1 (6 bases). This CDR3 contains 14 residues. V lost 2 bases and J lost 5, with 13 bases in between. Germline CDR1 and CDR2: MDHEN and SYDVKM. The CDR3 DNA reads TGTGCCAGCAGTTTAGGGCAGGGGTACGACGAGCAGTACGTC. It encodes CASSLGQGYDEQYV.

This chain uses TRBV7-2 with TRBJ2-7, with 8 bases fitting TRBD1. V shed 1 base and J 4 bases; nucleotides not matched to a gene: 3. The CDR3 covers 14 residues. Germline assignment: CDR1 SGHTA and CDR2 FQGNSA. The CDR3 bases are TGTGCCAGCAGCTTAGGGCAGGGGGCTTACGAGCAGTACTTC. This gives the protein CASSLGQGAYEQYF.

The CDR3 coding sequence is TGCGCCAGCAGCTTGACTGAGACCCAGTACTTC. Its translation is CASSLTETQYF. V is TRBV5-1 and J is TRBJ2-5; D ambiguous. CDR3 length: 11 amino acids. CDR1 SGHRS and CDR2 YFSETQ come from the germline V gene. V was trimmed by 1 base and J by 5 bases, leaving 3 bases between them.

This chain uses TRBV15 with TRBJ2-1, with 9 bases identical to TRBD2. Per germline, CDR1 LNHNV and CDR2 YYDKDF (reference sequence). J gave up 5 bases and V 5 bases, and 4 bases lay outside the gene matches. The CDR3 has 14 amino acids. Here the CDR3 reads CATSRSSGNNEQFF. DNA for the CDR3: TGTGCCACCAGCCGGTCTAGCGGGAACAATGAGCAGTTCTTC.

The V and J genes are TRBV11-2 and TRBJ1-2; 8 nucleotides agree with TRBD1. V lost 5 bases to trimming and J lost 0 bases; unmatched junction nucleotides: 17. Germline V lookup: CDR1 SGHAT, CDR2 FQNNGV. The CDR3 has 19 residues. DNA for the CDR3: TGTGCCAGCAGCCAATTAGTGGGCGGGACAGGATTAGCTAACTATGGCTACACCTTC. It encodes CASSQLVGGTGLANYGYTF.